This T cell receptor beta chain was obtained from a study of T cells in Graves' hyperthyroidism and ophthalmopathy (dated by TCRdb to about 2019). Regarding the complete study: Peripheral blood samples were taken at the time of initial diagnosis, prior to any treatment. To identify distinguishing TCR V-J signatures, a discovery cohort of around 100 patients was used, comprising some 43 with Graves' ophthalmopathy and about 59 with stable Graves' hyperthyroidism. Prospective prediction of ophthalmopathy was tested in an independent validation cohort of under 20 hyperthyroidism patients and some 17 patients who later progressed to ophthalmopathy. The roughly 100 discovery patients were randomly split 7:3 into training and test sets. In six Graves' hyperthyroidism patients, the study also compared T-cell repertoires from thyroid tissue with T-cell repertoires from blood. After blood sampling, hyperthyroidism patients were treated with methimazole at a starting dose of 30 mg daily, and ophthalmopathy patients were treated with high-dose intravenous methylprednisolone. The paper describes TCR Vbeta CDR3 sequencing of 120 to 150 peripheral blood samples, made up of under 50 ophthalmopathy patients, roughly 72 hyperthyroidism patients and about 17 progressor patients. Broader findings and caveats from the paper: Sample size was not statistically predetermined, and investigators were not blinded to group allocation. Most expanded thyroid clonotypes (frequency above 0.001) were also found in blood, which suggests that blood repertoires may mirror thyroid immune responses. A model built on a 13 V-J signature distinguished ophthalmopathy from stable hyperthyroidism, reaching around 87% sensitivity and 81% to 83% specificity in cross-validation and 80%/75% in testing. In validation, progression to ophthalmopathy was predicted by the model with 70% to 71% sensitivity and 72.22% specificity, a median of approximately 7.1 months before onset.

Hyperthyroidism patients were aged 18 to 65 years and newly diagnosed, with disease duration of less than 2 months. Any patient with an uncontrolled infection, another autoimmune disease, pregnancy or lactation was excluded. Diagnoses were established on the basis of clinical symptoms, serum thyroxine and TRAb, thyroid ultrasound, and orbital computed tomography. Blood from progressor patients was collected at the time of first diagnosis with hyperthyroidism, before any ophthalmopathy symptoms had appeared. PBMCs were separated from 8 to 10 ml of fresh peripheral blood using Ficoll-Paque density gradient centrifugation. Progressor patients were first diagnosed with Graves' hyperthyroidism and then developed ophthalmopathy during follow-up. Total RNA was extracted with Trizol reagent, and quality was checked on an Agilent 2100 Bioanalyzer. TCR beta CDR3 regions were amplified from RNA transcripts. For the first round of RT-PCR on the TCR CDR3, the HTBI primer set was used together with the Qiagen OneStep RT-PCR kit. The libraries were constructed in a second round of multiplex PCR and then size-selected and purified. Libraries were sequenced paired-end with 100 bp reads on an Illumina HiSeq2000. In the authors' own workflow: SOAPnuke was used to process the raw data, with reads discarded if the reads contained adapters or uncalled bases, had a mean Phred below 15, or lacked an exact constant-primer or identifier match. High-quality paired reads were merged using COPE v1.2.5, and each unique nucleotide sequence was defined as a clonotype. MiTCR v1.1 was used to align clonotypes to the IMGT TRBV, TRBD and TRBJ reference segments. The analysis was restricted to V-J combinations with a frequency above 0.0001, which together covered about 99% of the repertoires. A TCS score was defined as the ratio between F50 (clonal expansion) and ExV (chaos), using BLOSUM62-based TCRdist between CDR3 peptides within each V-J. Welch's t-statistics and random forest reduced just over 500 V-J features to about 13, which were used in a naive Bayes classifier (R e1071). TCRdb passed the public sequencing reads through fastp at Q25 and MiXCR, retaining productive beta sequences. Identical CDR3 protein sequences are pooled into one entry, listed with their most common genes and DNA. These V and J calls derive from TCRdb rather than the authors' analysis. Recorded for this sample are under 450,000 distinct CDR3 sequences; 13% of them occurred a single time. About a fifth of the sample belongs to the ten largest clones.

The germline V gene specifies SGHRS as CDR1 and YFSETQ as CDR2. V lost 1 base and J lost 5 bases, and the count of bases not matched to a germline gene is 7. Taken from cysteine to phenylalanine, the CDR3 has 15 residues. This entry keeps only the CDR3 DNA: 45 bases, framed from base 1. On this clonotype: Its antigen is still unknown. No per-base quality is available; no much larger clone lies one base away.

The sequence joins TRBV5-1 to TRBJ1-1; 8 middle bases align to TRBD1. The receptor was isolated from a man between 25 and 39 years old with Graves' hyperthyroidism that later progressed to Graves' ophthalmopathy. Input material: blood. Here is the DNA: TGCGCCAGCAGCTTGAGGAGACAGGGGAGAACTGAAGCTTTCTTT. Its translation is CASSLRRQGRTEAFF.